The clone carrying this TCR beta chain was recorded a few times. Its specificity is unknown. Time point given: newly diagnosed GD, antithyroid drugs for less than 3 months. Extracted PBMC RNA gave rise to the TCR library. TCR beta libraries were built with iRepertoire HTBI primers and Arm-PCR of CDR3 regions. MiXCR was run by TCRdb on the multiplex PCR reads, yielding one entry per CDR3 protein. The sample consists of fewer than 650,000 distinct CDR3 sequences, about 16% of them appearing once. These data originate in a study of regulatory T cells in long-lasting Graves disease. Across the study: Antithyroid drug use was under 3 months in newly diagnosed Graves' patients.

This CDR3 region has 18 residues. Germline trimming cut 5 bases from V and 4 bases from J; bases unmatched to any gene: 14. The germline gives CDR1 MNHEY, CDR2 SMNVEV (reference sequence). General observations from the study: Comparison showed that persistent patients shared more public clonotypes (2,741) than new patients (966).

This sample also belongs to another study, concerning T cells in Graves' hyperthyroidism and ophthalmopathy.

The rearrangement uses TRBV27 and TRBJ1-5, with TRBD1 matching 10 bases. The TCR comes from a woman aged 25 to 39 with Graves disease. The sequencing here drew on peripheral blood mononuclear cells (PBMCs), taken at new diagnosis, from a patient treated with antithyroid drugs. This chain's CDR3 is CASSVLPGQGSWNQPQHF. The CDR3 bases are TGTGCCAGCAGTGTCCTGCCGGGACAGGGGTCATGGAATCAGCCCCAGCATTTT.